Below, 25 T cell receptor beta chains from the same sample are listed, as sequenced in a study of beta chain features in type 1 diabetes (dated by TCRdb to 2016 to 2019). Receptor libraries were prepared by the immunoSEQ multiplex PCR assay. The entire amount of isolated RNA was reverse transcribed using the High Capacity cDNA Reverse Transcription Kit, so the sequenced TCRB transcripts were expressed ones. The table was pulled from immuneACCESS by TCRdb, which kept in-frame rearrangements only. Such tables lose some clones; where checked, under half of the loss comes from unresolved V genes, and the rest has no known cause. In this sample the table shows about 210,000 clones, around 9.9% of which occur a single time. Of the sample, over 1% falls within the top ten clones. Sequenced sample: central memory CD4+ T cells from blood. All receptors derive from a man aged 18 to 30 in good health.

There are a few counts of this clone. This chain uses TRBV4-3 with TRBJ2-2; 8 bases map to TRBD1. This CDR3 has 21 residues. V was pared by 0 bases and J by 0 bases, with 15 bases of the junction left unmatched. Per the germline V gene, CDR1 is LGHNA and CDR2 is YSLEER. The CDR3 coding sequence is TGCGCCAGCAGCCAAGACCGAAGGTCCAGGGGGCAGCCCCCGAACACCGGGGAGCTGTTTTTT. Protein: CASSQDRRSRGQPPNTGELFF.

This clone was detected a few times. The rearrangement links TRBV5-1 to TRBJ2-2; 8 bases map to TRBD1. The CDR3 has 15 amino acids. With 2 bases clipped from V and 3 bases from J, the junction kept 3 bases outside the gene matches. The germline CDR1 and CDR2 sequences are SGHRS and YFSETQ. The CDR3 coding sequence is TGCGCCAGCAGCTTCGTGACAGGGGACACCGGGGAGCTGTTTTTT. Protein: CASSFVTGDTGELFF.

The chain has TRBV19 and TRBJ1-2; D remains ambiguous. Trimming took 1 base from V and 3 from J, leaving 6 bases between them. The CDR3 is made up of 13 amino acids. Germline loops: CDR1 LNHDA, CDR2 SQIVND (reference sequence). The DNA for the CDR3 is TGTGCCAGTAGTATAGTGGTCTACTATGGCTACACCTTC. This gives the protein CASSIVVYYGYTF.

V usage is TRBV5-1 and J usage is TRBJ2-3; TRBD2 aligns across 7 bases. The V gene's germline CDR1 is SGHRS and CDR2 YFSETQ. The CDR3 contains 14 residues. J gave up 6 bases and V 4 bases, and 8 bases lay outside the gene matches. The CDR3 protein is CASSPSGIGDTQYF. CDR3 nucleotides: TGCGCCAGCAGCCCGAGCGGGATCGGGGATACGCAGTATTTT.

CDR3 loop: CASSPGLAGRAFF. CDR3 sequence (DNA): TGTGCCAGCAGTCCGGGACTAGCGGGCCGGGCGTTCTTC. J is TRBJ2-1 and V is TRBV28; TRBD2 agrees at 12 bases. Germline CDR1 MDHEN, CDR2 SYDVKM. V was clipped by 5 bases and J by 15 bases; unmatched bases: 8. The CDR3 covers 13 residues.

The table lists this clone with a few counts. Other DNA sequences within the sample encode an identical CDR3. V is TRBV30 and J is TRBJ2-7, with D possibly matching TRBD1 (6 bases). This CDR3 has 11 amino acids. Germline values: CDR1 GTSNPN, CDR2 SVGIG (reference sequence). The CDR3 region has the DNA TGTGCTTTTGGCAGGGGATACGAGCAGTACTTC. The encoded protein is CAFGRGYEQYF. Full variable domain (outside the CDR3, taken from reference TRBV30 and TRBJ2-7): SQTIHQWPATLVQPVGSPLSLECTVEGTSNPNLYWYRQAAGRGLQLLFYSVGIGQISSEVPQNLSASRPQDRQFILSSKKLLLSDSGFYLCAFGRGYEQYFGPGTRLTVT.

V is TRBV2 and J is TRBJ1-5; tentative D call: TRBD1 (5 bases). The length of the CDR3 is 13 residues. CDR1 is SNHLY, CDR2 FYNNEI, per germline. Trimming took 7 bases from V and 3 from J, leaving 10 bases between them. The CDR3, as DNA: TGTGCCAGCAAGGGGCAGGCCAATCAGCCCCAGCATTTT. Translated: CASKGQANQPQHF.

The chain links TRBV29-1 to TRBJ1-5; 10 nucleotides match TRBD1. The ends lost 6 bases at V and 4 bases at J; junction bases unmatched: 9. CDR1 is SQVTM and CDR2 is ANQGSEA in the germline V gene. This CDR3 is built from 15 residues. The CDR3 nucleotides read TGCAGCGTCGGAGAGACAGGGGGCGCGAATCAGCCCCAGCATTTT. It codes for CSVGETGGANQPQHF.

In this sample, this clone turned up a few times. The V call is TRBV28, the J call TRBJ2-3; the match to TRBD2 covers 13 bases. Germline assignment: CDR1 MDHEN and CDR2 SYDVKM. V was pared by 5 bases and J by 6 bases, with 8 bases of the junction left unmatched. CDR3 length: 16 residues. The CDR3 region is CASSPLGLAGRDTQYF. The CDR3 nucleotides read TGTGCCAGCAGTCCCCTGGGACTAGCGGGAAGGGATACGCAGTATTTT.

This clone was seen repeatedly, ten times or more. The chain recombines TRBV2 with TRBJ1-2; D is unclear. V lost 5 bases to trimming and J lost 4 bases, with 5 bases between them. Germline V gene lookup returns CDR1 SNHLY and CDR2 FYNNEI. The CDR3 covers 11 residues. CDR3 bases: TGTGCCAGCAGTCCCCCCTATGGCTACACCTTC. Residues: CASSPPYGYTF.

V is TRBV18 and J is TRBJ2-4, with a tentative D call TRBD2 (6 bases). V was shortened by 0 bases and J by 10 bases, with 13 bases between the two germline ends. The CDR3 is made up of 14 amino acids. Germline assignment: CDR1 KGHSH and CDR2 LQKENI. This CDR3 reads CASSPPQRLGIQYF. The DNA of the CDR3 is TGTGCCAGCTCACCACCACAGAGACTAGGGATTCAGTACTTC. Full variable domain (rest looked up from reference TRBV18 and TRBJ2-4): NAGVMQNPRHLVRRRGQEARLRCSPMKGHSHVYWYRQLPEEGLKFMVYLQKENIIDESGMPKERFSAEFPKEGPSILRIQQVVRGDSAAYFCASSPPQRLGIQYFGAGTRLSVL.

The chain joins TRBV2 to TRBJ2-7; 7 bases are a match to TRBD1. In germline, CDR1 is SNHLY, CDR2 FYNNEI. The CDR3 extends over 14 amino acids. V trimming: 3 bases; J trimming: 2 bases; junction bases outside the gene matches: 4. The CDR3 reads CASSETGSPYEQYF. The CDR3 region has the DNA TGTGCCAGCAGTGAGACAGGGAGCCCCTACGAGCAGTACTTC.

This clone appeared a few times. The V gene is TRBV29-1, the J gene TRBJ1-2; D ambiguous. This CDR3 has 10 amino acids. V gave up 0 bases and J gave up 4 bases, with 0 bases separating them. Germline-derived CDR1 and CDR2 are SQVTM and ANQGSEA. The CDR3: CSVEDYGYTF. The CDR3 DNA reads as TGCAGCGTTGAAGACTATGGCTACACCTTC.

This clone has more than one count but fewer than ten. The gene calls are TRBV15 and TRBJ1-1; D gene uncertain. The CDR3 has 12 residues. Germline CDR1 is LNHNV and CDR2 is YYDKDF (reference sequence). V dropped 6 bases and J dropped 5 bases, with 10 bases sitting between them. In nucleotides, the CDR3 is TGTGCCACCAGTAATCGGAGGACTGAAGCTTTCTTT. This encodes CATSNRRTEAFF.

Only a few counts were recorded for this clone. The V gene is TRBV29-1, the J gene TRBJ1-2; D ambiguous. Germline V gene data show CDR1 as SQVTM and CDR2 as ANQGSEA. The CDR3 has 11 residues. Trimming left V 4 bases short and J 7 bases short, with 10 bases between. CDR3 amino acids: CSVGTTGGYTF. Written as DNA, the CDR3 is TGCAGCGTTGGGACGACGGGTGGCTACACCTTC. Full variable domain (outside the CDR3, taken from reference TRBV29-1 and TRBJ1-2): SAVISQKPSRDICQRGTSLTIQCQVDSQVTMMFWYRQQPGQSLTLIATANQGSEATYESGFVIDKFPISRPNLTFSTLTVSNMSPEDSSIYLCSVGTTGGYTFGSGTRLTVV.

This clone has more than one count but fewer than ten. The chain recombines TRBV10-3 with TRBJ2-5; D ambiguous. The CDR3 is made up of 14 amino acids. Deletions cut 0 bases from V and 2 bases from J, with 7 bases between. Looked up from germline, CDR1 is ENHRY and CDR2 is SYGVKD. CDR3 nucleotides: TGTGCCATCAGTGAGTCAACGGAACAAGAGACCCAGTACTTC. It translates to CAISESTEQETQYF.

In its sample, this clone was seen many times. This chain's CDR3 is CASSSKAGWGYEQYF. CDR3 in DNA: TGCGCCAGCAGCTCGAAAGCGGGATGGGGATACGAGCAGTACTTC. The chain has TRBV4-1 and TRBJ2-7; 7 bases are a match to TRBD2. The CDR3 totals 15 residues. Trimming took 5 bases from V and 4 from J; bases not matched to a gene: 11. Germline V gene sequence: CDR1 MGHRA, CDR2 YSYEKL.

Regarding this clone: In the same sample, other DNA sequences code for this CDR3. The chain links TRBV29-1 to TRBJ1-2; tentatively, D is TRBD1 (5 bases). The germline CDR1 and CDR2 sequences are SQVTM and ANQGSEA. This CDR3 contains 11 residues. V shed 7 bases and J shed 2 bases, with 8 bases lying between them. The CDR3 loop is CSDGGNYGYTF. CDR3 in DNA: TGCAGCGACGGGGGAAACTATGGCTACACCTTC.

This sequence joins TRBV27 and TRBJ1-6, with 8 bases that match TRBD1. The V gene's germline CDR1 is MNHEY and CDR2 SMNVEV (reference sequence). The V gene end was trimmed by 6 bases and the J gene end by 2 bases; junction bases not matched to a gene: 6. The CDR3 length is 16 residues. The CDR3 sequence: CASRAGGMAYNSPLHF. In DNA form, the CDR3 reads TGTGCCAGCAGGGCAGGGGGCATGGCCTATAATTCACCCCTCCACTTT.

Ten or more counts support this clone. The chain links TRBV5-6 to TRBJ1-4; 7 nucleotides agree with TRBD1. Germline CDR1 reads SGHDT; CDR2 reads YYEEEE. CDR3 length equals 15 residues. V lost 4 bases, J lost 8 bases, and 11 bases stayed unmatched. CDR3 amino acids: CASSAQQGPKEKLFF. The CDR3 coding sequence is TGTGCCAGCAGCGCCCAACAGGGGCCGAAAGAAAAACTGTTTTTT.

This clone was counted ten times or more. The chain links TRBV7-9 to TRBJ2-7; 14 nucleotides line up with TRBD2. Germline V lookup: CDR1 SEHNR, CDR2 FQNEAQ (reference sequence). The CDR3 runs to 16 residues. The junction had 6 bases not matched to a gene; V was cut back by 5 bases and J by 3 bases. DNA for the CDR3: TGTGCCAGCAGCCTTGGACTAGCGGGAGGATTCTACGAGCAGTACTTC. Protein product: CASSLGLAGGFYEQYF.

The CDR3 protein is CASSLTGTPDTQYF. As DNA, the CDR3 is TGCGCCAGCAGCTTGACAGGAACTCCAGATACGCAGTATTTT. The chain is built from TRBV5-1 and TRBJ2-3; D is possibly TRBD1 (5 bases). CDR3 length: 14 residues. The germline CDR1 and CDR2 sequences are SGHRS and YFSETQ. V was pared by 1 base and J by 4 bases, with 10 bases between.

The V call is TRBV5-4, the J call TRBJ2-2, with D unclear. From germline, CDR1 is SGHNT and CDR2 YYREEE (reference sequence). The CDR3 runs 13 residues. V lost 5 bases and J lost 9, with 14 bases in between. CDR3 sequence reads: CASSIDGWWELFF. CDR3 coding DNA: TGTGCCAGCAGTATCGACGGCTGGTGGGAGCTGTTTTTT. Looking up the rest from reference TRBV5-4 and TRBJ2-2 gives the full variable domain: ETGVTQSPTHLIKTRGQQVTLRCSSQSGHNTVSWYQQALGQGPQFIFQYYREEENGRGNFPPRFSGLQFPNYSSELNVNALELDDSALYLCASSIDGWWELFFGEGSRLTVL.

CDR3 sequence: CASSRDRGTVGELFF. In DNA, the CDR3 is TGTGCCAGCAGCCGGGACAGGGGGACCGTCGGGGAGCTGTTTTTT. The gene calls are TRBV11-2 and TRBJ2-2; 11 bases align to TRBD1. This CDR3 is built from 15 residues. Germline assignment: CDR1 SGHAT and CDR2 FQNNGV. With 5 bases clipped from V and 7 bases from J, the junction kept 6 bases outside the gene matches.

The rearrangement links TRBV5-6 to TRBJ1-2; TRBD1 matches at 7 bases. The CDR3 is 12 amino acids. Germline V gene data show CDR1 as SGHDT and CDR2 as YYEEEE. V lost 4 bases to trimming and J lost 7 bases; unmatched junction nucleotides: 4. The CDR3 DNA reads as TGTGCCAGCAGCCTAAGACAGGGTGGCTACACCTTC. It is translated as CASSLRQGGYTF.